The T cell receptor (beta chain) described here comes from a study of liver allograft versus peripheral blood T cells. Turning to the study itself: Repertoires of T cell receptors in transplanted livers were compared with recipients' peripheral blood repertoires. Study-level results: Inside liver allografts, T cell receptor repertoires reportedly diverged from the repertoires found in peripheral blood.

This clonotype rates as large. The antigen is not known. Each CDR3 protein gets one entry after TCRdb re-called the reads with MiXCR. This sample carries over a thousand distinct CDR3 sequences, 10% to 15% of them seen once, and the ten largest clones take roughly 8%. The CDR3 is made up of 13 amino acids. Germline CDR1 is MNHNS and CDR2 is SASEGT. Germline trimming cut 8 bases from V and 6 bases from J; bases unmatched to any gene: 8. This TCR derives from a human patient who had a liver transplant. Among the T cells, some may be from the graft donor. The V call is TRBV6-1, the J call TRBJ1-1, with TRBD1 matching over 8 bases. The CDR3 region is CASLDQGAPEAFF. The CDR3 bases are TGTGCCAGCCTCGATCAGGGGGCGCCTGAAGCTTTCTTT.